This TCR beta chain was retrieved from a study of Ad26.COV2.S vaccination and SARS-CoV-2 variants. General observations from the study: The TCR breadth and depth analyses may have understated or missed part of the total T cell responses.

Sample treatment: some 20 received Ad26.COV2.S at low or high dose, single or two shots; roughly 5 received placebo; per-sample allocation not given. After the first vaccine or placebo injection, samples were drawn on day 63. The administered vaccine (an Ad26 vector) expressed Wuhan-strain SARS-CoV-2 spike. The ends lost 5 bases at V and 2 bases at J; junction bases unmatched: 10. CDR1 and CDR2 (germline): SNHLY, FYNNEI. The CDR3 spans 16 residues. As to this clone: As yet, its antigen is unknown.

Method: immunoSEQ multiplex PCR; TCRdb's copy keeps in-frame clones and lacks some. The table lists fewer than 600,000 clones, 80% to 90% of them singletons. The sequences come from peripheral blood, collected in a trial of Ad26.COV2.S vaccine versus placebo. The receptor was isolated from a person between 18 and 65 years old who received the Ad26.COV2.S COVID-19 vaccine or a placebo. The V call is TRBV2, the J call TRBJ1-2, with 8 bases that match TRBD1. CDR3 in DNA: TGTGCCAGCAGTATCTACCGGGACAGGCTCAACTATGGCTACACCTTC. This translates into CASSIYRDRLNYGYTF.